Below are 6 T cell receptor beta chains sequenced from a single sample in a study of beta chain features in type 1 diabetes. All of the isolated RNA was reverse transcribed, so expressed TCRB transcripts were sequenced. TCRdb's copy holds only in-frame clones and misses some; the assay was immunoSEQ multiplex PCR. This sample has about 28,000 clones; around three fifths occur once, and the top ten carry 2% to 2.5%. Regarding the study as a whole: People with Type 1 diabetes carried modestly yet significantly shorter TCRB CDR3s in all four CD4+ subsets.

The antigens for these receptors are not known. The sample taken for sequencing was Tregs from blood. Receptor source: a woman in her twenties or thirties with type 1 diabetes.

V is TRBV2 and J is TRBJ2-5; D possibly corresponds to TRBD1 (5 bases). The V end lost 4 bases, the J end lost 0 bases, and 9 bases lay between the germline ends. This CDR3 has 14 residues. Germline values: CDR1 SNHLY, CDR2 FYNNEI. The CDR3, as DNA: TGTGCCAGCAGTGTCGGCAGGGACCAAGAGACCCAGTACTTC. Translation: CASSVGRDQETQYF.

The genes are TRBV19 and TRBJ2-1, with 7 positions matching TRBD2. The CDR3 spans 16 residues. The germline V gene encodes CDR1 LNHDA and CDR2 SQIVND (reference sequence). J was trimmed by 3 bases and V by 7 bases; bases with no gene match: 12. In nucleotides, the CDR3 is TGTGCCAGTACCACCTCGGTGGCGGGAGTCTACAATGAGCAGTTCTTC. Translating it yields CASTTSVAGVYNEQFF.

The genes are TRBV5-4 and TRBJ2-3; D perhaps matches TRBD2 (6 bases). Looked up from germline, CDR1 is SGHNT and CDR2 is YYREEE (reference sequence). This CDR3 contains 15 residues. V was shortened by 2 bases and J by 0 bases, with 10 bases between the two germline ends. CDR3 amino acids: CASSLLAVSTDTQYF. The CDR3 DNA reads TGTGCCAGCAGCTTACTAGCAGTTAGCACAGATACGCAGTATTTT.

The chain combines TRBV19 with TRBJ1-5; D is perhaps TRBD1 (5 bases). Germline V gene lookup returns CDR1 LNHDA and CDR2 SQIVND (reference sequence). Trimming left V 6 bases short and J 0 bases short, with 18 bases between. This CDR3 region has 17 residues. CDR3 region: CASRNNRQTDSNQPQHF. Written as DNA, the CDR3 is TGTGCCAGTAGAAATAACAGACAGACCGATAGCAATCAGCCCCAGCATTTT.

CDR3 sequence reads: CSVAQGATDTQYF. Here the CDR3 DNA reads TGCAGCGTTGCACAGGGGGCGACAGATACGCAGTATTTT. The genes are TRBV29-1 and TRBJ2-3; the match to TRBD1 covers 9 bases. The germline V gene has CDR1 SQVTM and CDR2 ANQGSEA. Unmatched junction bases numbered 2, after V lost 4 bases and J lost 3 bases. The CDR3 is 13 residues long.

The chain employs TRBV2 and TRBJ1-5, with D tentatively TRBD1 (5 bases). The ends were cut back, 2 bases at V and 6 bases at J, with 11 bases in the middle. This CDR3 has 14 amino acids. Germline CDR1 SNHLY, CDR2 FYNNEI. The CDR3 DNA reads TGTGCCAGCAGTGAATCAGGGTGGGTTCAGCCCCAGCATTTT. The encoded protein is CASSESGWVQPQHF.